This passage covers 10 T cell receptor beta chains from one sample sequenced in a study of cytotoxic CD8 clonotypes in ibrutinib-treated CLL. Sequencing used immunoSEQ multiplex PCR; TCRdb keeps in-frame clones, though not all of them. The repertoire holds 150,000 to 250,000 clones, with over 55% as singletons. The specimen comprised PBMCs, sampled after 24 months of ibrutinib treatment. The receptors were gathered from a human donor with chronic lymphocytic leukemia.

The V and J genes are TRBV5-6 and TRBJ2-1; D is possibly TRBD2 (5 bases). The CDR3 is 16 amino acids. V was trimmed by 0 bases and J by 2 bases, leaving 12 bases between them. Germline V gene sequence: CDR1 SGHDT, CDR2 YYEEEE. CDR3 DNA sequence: TGTGCCAGCAGCTTGGCCGCAGCGGAACCCTACAATGAGCAGTTCTTC. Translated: CASSLAAAEPYNEQFF.

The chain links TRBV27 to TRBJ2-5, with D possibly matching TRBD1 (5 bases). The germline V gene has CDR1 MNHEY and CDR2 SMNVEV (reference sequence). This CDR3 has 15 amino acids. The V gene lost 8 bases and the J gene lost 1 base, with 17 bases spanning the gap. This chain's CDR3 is CASATLTGPQETQYF. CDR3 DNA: TGTGCCAGCGCCACCCTTACAGGCCCCCAAGAGACCCAGTACTTC.

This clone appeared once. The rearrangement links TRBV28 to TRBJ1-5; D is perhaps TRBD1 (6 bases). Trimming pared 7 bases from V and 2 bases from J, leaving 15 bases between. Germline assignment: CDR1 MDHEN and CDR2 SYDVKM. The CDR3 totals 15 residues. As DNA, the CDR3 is TGTGCCAGCACCCCTCCGAAGGGGGGCAATCAGCCCCAGCATTTT. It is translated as CASTPPKGGNQPQHF.

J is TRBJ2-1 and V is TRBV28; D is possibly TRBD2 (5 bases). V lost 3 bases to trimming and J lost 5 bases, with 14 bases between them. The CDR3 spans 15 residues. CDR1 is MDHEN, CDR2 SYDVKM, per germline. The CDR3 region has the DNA TGTGCCAGCAGTTTGGACTTCCAAAGAGACAATGAGCAGTTCTTC. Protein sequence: CASSLDFQRDNEQFF.

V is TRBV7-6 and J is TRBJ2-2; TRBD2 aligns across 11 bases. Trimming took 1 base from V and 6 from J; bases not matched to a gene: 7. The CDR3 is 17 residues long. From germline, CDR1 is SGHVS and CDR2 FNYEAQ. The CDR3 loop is CASSLGLLAGAAGELFF. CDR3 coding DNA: TGTGCCAGCAGCTTAGGCCTACTAGCGGGAGCGGCCGGGGAGCTGTTTTTT.

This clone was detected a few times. The CDR3 region has the DNA TGTGCCAGCAGCTTCCGCTCGGCAGCGGAGAGCTCCTACAATGAGCAGTTCTTC. It specifies CASSFRSAAESSYNEQFF. V is TRBV7-3 and J is TRBJ2-1, with D perhaps TRBD2 (5 bases). V was shortened by 3 bases and J by 0 bases, with 18 bases between the two germline ends. Germline CDR1 reads SGHTA; CDR2 reads FQGTGA. This CDR3 comprises 18 residues.

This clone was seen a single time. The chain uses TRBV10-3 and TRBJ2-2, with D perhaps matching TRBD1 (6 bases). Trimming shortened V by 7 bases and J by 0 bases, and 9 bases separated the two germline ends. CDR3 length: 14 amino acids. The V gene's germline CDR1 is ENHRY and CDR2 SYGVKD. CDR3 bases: TGTGCCATCAAACAGGGCCCGAACACCGGGGAGCTGTTTTTT. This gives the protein CAIKQGPNTGELFF.

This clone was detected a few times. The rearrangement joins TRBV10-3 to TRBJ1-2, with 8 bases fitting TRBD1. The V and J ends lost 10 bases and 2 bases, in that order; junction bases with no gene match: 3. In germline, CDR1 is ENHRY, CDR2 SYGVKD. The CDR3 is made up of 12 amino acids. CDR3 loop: CASGQGNYGYTF. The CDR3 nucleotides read TGTGCCAGCGGACAGGGCAACTATGGCTACACCTTC.

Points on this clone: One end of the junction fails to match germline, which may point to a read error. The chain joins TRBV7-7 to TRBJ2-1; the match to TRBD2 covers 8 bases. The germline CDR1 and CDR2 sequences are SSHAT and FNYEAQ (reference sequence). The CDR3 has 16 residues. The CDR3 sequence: CASSPTSDSSYNEQFF. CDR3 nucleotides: TGTGCTAGCAGCCCGACTAGCGACTCTTCCTACAATGAGCAGTTCTTC. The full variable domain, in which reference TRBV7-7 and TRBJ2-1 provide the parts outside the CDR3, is GAGVSQSPRYKVTKRGQDVTLRCDPISSHATLYWYQQALGQGPEFLTYFNYEAQPDKSGLPSDRFSAERPEGSISTLTIQRTEQRDSAMYRCASSPTSDSSYNEQFFGPGTRLTVL.

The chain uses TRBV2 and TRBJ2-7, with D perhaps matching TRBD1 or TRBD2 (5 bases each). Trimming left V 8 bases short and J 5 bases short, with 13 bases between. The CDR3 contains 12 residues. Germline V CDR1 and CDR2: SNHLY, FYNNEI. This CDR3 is CASRPGADEQYF. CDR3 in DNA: TGTGCCAGCCGACCCGGGGCCGACGAGCAGTACTTC.